The 19 T cell receptor beta chains below were found in one sample sequenced in a study of T cell changes during pregnancy in multiple sclerosis. Measured with immunoSEQ multiplex PCR; TCRdb has only the in-frame clones, and not every one. This sample has tens of thousands of clones, with roughly 90% found just once. Sample: CD4+ T cells from peripheral blood mononuclear cells, taken in the second trimester of pregnancy. The receptors here all came from a female donor with multiple sclerosis, enrolled in a pregnancy study.

The CDR3, as DNA: TGTGCCAGCAGCTTGGCCGATGGGGGGTCCTACAATGAGCAGTTCTTC. It encodes CASSLADGGSYNEQFF. V and J are TRBV25-1 and TRBJ2-1, with D possibly matching TRBD2 (6 bases). Germline V CDR1 and CDR2: MGHDK, SYGVNS. Trimming shortened V by 6 bases and J by 1 base, and 16 bases separated the two germline ends. This CDR3 comprises 16 residues.

This clone was observed once. The chain carries TRBV30 and TRBJ2-3, with TRBD2 as a possible D gene (6 bases). Germline V gives CDR1 GTSNPN, CDR2 SVGIG (reference sequence). The CDR3 runs 15 residues. Between the trimmed V and J ends, which lost 3 bases and 3 bases, there was a span of 16 bases. The CDR3 reads CAWSSGGVATDTQYF. The DNA of the CDR3 is TGTGCCTGGAGCTCCGGGGGAGTTGCGACAGATACGCAGTATTTT.

V is TRBV7-9 and J is TRBJ1-1, with D possibly being TRBD1 (5 bases). V was trimmed by 4 bases and J by 6 bases, leaving 21 bases between them. Germline loops: CDR1 SEHNR, CDR2 FQNEAQ (reference sequence). This CDR3 region has 16 residues. The CDR3 DNA reads as TGTGCCAGCAGCTCACACCTCGCCGAGGGAGGGGCTGAAGCTTTCTTT. As protein: CASSSHLAEGGAEAFF.

The rearrangement uses TRBV7-2 and TRBJ1-2, with TRBD1 matching 8 bases. This CDR3 is built from 18 residues. V lost 1 base, J lost 4 bases, and 14 bases stayed unmatched. Germline V gives CDR1 SGHTA, CDR2 FQGNSA. The CDR3 loop is CASSLDYGTGLISYGYTF. The CDR3 DNA reads TGTGCCAGCAGCTTAGATTACGGGACAGGACTAATCAGCTATGGCTACACCTTC.

With regard to this clone: Germline and junction disagree at one end, which may indicate a read error. The DNA of the CDR3 is TGTGCCAGCAGCCCGGGACAGGGGGGCAACGTCCTGACTTTC. It is translated as CASSPGQGGNVLTF. V and J are TRBV7-2 and TRBJ2-6, with 11 bases identical to TRBD1. Germline CDR1 and CDR2: SGHTA and FQGNSA. CDR3 length equals 14 residues. Full variable domain (rest looked up from reference TRBV7-2 and TRBJ2-6): GAGVSQSPSNKVTEKGKDVELRCDPISGHTALYWYRQSLGQGLEFLIYFQGNSAPDKSGLPSDRFSAERTGGSVSTLTIQRTQQEDSAVYLCASSPGQGGNVLTFGAGSRLTVL.

The chain is built from TRBV7-9 and TRBJ1-3; maybe TRBD1 (6 bases). The germline V gene encodes CDR1 SEHNR and CDR2 FQNEAQ (reference sequence). V lost 5 bases to trimming and J lost 2 bases, with 13 bases between them. This CDR3 has 15 residues. CDR3 DNA: TGTGCCAGCAGCCCAACAGGGAGGGCTGGAAACACCATATATTTT. Residues: CASSPTGRAGNTIYF.

This clone was picked up one time. The CDR3 region has the DNA TGTGCCAGCAGTCGCGGGACAGGGCTGGCCGGGGAGCTGTTTTTT. Amino acids: CASSRGTGLAGELFF. This chain joins TRBV6-5 and TRBJ2-2, with 9 bases that match TRBD1. Germline trimming cut 5 bases from V and 6 bases from J; bases unmatched to any gene: 7. This CDR3 is built from 15 residues. Germline V CDR1 and CDR2: MNHEY, SVGAGI.

The chain carries TRBV5-1 and TRBJ2-1; tentatively, D is TRBD2 (7 bases). CDR1 and CDR2 from the germline V gene are SGHRS and YFSETQ. CDR3 length: 16 residues. Trimming cost V 4 bases and J 4 bases, with 18 bases left between them. The CDR3 loop is CASSLDGLGGYNEQFF. CDR3 in DNA: TGCGCCAGCAGCCTGGACGGACTAGGGGGATACAATGAGCAGTTCTTC.

This rearrangement joins TRBV7-2 to TRBJ1-6; D remains unclear. Trimming left V 5 bases short and J 2 bases short, with 7 bases between. This CDR3 is 14 amino acids long. Per the germline V gene, CDR1 is SGHTA and CDR2 is FQGNSA. Here the CDR3 DNA reads TGTGCCAGCAGCCGAAGCACCTATAATTCACCCCTCCACTTT. The encoded protein is CASSRSTYNSPLHF.

The V call is TRBV7-9, the J call TRBJ2-3; possibly TRBD1 for D (5 bases). The V and J ends lost 1 base and 2 bases respectively, with 13 bases between them. Germline lookup yields CDR1 SEHNR and CDR2 FQNEAQ (reference sequence). The CDR3 spans 16 residues. The CDR3 coding sequence is TGTGCCAGCAGCTTAGAGGGGCGGCAGACCACAGATACGCAGTATTTT. Protein sequence: CASSLEGRQTTDTQYF.

The genes are TRBV6-5 and TRBJ1-2; TRBD1 matches at 10 bases. The V gene's germline CDR1 is MNHEY and CDR2 SVGAGI. There are 14 residues in the CDR3. The junction had 9 bases not matched to a gene; V was cut back by 6 bases and J by 8 bases. CDR3 coding DNA: TGTGCCAGCAGCCGCCGGGACAGGGGAGGAGGCTACACCTTC. Its translation: CASSRRDRGGGYTF.

This sequence joins TRBV6-6 and TRBJ2-3, with D possibly TRBD2 on 5 matching bases. Trimming took off 6 bases at V and 5 bases at J, with 9 bases between the two ends. This CDR3 has 12 residues. Germline CDR1 MNHNY, CDR2 SVGAGI (reference sequence). CDR3 in DNA: TGTGCCAGCAGAACCGAGGGAGATACGCAGTATTTT. Protein: CASRTEGDTQYF.

This clone was seen a single time. This chain connects TRBV5-4 to TRBJ2-5; a possible D gene is TRBD2 (5 bases). Between the trimmed V and J ends, which lost 1 base and 5 bases, there was a span of 15 bases. The CDR3 totals 15 residues. Germline lookup yields CDR1 SGHNT and CDR2 YYREEE (reference sequence). CDR3 loop: CASSLPGERPETQYF. CDR3 coding DNA: TGTGCCAGCAGCTTGCCGGGCGAGCGGCCGGAGACCCAGTACTTC.

This sequence joins TRBV6-5 and TRBJ1-1; 8 bases line up with TRBD1. V trimming: 2 bases; J trimming: 7 bases; junction bases outside the gene matches: 6. The CDR3 is made up of 14 amino acids. The germline V gene encodes CDR1 MNHEY and CDR2 SVGAGI. The CDR3 is CASSYNEGTGEAFF. CDR3 in DNA: TGTGCCAGCAGTTACAATGAAGGGACAGGTGAAGCTTTCTTT.

The J gene is TRBJ1-1, the V gene TRBV6-1, with 9 positions matching TRBD1. V trimming: 3 bases; J trimming: 3 bases; junction bases outside the gene matches: 5. Germline CDR1 reads MNHNS; CDR2 reads SASEGT. The CDR3 runs to 15 residues. CDR3 sequence (DNA): TGTGCCAGCAGTGAGGAGACAGGGGGATACACTGAAGCTTTCTTT. This encodes CASSEETGGYTEAFF.

The J gene is TRBJ2-7, the V gene TRBV20-1; weak D call: TRBD2 (6 bases). The CDR3 loop spans 10 amino acids. Germline V gene lookup returns CDR1 DFQATT and CDR2 SNEGSKA (reference sequence). V lost 6 bases to trimming and J lost 7 bases, with 10 bases between them. DNA for the CDR3: TGCAGTGCCGGGACTCGGGAGCAGTACTTC. Protein sequence: CSAGTREQYF.

A single count supports this clone. V and J are TRBV18 and TRBJ2-5; 7 bases fit TRBD2. V dropped 6 bases and J dropped 0; count of bases not matched to a gene: 4. This CDR3 has 14 amino acids. Germline CDR1 reads KGHSH; CDR2 reads LQKENI. The CDR3 loop reads CASSRSGDQETQYF. The CDR3 DNA reads as TGTGCCAGCTCGAGAAGCGGGGACCAAGAGACCCAGTACTTC.

J is TRBJ1-5 and V is TRBV19; D gene unclear. The CDR3 sequence is 14 residues long. Germline-derived CDR1 and CDR2 are LNHDA and SQIVND (reference sequence). Trimming shortened V by 7 bases and J by 6 bases, and 16 bases separated the two germline ends. CDR3 loop: CASIDPRVGQPQHF. CDR3 DNA: TGTGCCAGTATTGATCCGAGGGTGGGTCAGCCCCAGCATTTT.

The CDR3 loop reads CASSGGGASLGETQYF. The CDR3 DNA sequence: TGCGCCAGCAGTGGAGGGGGCGCGTCGCTCGGGGAGACCCAGTACTTC. The chain joins TRBV10-1 to TRBJ2-5; 7 positions agree with TRBD1. The CDR3 has 16 residues. With 4 bases clipped from V and 5 bases from J, the junction kept 13 bases outside the gene matches. The germline V gene has CDR1 WNHNN and CDR2 SYGVQD (reference sequence).